The 5 T cell receptor beta chains below were found in one sample sequenced in a study of blood T cell repertoires in COVID-19. Repertoires were generated with immunoSEQ multiplex PCR, while TCRdb's copy carries only in-frame clones and drops some. The table shows about 100,000 clones, with about 90% occurring only once. Material: peripheral blood. These receptors all come from a man under 40 in a cohort sampled during active COVID-19.

The chain carries TRBV3-1 (or the pseudogene TRBV3-2) and TRBJ2-7, with D perhaps TRBD1 (7 bases). The CDR3 covers 14 residues. Trimming stripped 4 bases from V and 4 bases from J, with 14 bases between. The germline V gene has CDR1 LGHDT and CDR2 YNNKEL (reference sequence). CDR3 DNA sequence: TGTGCCAGCAGCCCCAGGGGGGCCTTGTACGAGCAGTACTTC. The encoded protein is CASSPRGALYEQYF.

The chain has TRBV7-2 and TRBJ2-3; D is perhaps TRBD2 (5 bases). This CDR3 spans 15 amino acids. Germline CDR1 and CDR2: SGHTA and FQGNSA. The germline V and J ends were trimmed by 4 bases and 0 bases, with 11 bases remaining between them. The CDR3 reads CASSSAAGSTDTQYF. DNA of the CDR3: TGTGCCAGCAGCTCGGCGGCGGGTAGCACAGATACGCAGTATTTT.

The V and J genes are TRBV12-3 or TRBV12-4 and TRBJ1-2, with a weak D call TRBD1 (6 bases). This CDR3 has 12 residues. The V end was cut by 8 bases, the J end by 8 bases, with 15 bases between. This chain's CDR3 is CASGGANWGYTF. CDR3 in DNA: TGTGCCAGCGGGGGGGCTAATTGGGGCTACACCTTC.

This sequence joins TRBV19 and TRBJ1-6; no reliable D call. The length of the CDR3 is 13 residues. The ends were cut back, 4 bases at V and 10 bases at J, with 11 bases in the middle. Germline values: CDR1 LNHDA, CDR2 SQIVND (reference sequence). CDR3 bases: TGTGCCAGTAGTAAGACTAGAGGGTCACCCCTCCACTTT. Its translation is CASSKTRGSPLHF.

V and J are TRBV5-4 and TRBJ2-3, with 7 nucleotides matching TRBD1. Germline V gene lookup returns CDR1 SGHNT and CDR2 YYREEE (reference sequence). Unmatched junction bases numbered 13, after V lost 2 bases and J lost 4 bases. The CDR3 sequence is 17 residues long. Here the CDR3 DNA reads TGTGCCAGCAGCTTCGGGAAGGGACAGACATCCTCAGATACGCAGTATTTT. It yields the protein CASSFGKGQTSSDTQYF.